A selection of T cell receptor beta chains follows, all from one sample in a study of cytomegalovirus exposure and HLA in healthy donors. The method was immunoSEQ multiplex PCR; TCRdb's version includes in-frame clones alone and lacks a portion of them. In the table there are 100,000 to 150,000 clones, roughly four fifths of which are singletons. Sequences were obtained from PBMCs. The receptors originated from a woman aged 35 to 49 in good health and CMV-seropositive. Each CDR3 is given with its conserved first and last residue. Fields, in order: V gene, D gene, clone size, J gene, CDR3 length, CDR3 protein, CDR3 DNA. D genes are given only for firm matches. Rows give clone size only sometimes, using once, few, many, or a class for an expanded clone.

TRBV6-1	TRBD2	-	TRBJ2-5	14	CASSEGLAEETQYF	TGTGCCAGCAGTGAGGGACTAGCGGAAGAGACCCAGTACTTC
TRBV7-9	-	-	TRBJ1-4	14	CASSLDSLNEKLFF	TGTGCCAGCAGCTTAGACAGCCTTAATGAAAAACTGTTTTTT
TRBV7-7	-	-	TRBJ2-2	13	CASSWYGTGELFF	TGTGCTAGCAGCTGGTACGGCACCGGGGAGCTGTTTTTT
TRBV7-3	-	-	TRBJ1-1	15	CASSPSARGSTEAFF	TGTGCCAGCAGCCCCTCTGCCCGGGGGAGCACTGAAGCTTTCTTT
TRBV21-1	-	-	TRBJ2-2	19	CASSKHVRFDSSNTGELFF	TGTGCCAGCAGCAAACATGTTAGGTTTGACAGCTCTAACACCGGGGAGCTGTTTTTT
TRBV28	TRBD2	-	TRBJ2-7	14	CASSKSGGEYEQYF	TGTGCCAGCAGTAAGTCCGGGGGGGAATACGAGCAGTACTTC
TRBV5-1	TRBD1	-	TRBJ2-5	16	CASSAPGQGAGETQYF	TGCGCCAGCAGCGCGCCGGGTCAGGGGGCCGGCGAGACCCAGTACTTC
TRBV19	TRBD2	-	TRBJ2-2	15	CASSVLAGSTGELFF	TGTGCCAGTAGTGTACTAGCGGGGTCGACCGGGGAGCTGTTTTTT
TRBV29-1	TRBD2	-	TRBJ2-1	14	CSVVTSGGVGGEFF	TGCAGCGTAGTGACTAGCGGGGGGGTGGGAGGGGAATTCTTC
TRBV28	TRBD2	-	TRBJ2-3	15	CASSPSGRPTDTQYF	TGTGCCAGCAGTCCGAGCGGGAGACCCACAGATACGCAGTATTTT
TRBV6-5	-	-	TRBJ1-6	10	CASSSIELHF	TGTGCCAGCAGTTCTATAGAACTCCACTTT
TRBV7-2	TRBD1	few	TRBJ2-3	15	CASSLAGPGGHTQYF	TGTGCCAGCAGCTTAGCGGGCCCAGGGGGTCATACGCAGTATTTT
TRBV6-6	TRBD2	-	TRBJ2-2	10	CAGGAGELFF	TGTGCCGGGGGGGCCGGGGAGCTGTTTTTT
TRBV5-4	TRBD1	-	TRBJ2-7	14	CASSSRDRGREQYF	TGTGCCAGCAGCTCCCGGGACAGGGGGAGAGAGCAGTACTTC
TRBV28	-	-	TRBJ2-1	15	CASSQGGEGYNEQFF	TGTGCCAGCAGTCAAGGGGGTGAAGGCTACAATGAGCAGTTCTTC
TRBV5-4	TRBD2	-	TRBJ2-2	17	CASTRRLGGSVSGELFF	TGTGCCAGCACCAGACGGTTGGGGGGGTCGGTATCCGGGGAGCTGTTTTTT
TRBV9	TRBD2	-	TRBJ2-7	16	CASSEGSEAGGYEQYF	TGTGCCAGCAGCGAGGGCTCCGAAGCGGGAGGGTACGAGCAGTACTTC
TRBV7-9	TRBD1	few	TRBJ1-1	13	CASSKRQGTEAFF	TGTGCCAGCAGCAAGCGACAGGGTACGGAAGCTTTCTTT
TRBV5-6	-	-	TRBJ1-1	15	CASSGTDRPDTEAFF	TGTGCCAGCAGCGGAACCGACAGACCAGACACTGAAGCTTTCTTT
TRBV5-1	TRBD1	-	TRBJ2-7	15	CASSLVTGYSYERYF	TGCGCCAGCAGCTTGGTGACAGGGTATTCCTACGAGCGGTACTTC
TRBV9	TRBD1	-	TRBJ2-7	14	CASTVGTGGNEQYF	TGTGCCAGCACCGTGGGGACAGGGGGTAACGAGCAGTACTTC
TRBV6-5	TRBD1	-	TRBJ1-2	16	CASSYSQGAPLYGYTF	TGTGCCAGCAGTTACTCGCAGGGGGCTCCTTTATATGGCTACACCTTC
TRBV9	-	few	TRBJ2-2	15	CASSVRTDDTGELFF	TGTGCCAGCAGCGTCAGGACAGACGACACCGGGGAGCTGTTTTTT
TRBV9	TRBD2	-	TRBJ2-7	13	CASSEEWGGEQYF	TGTGCCAGCAGCGAAGAATGGGGGGGCGAGCAGTACTTC
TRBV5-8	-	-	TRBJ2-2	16	CASSLGATIRAGELFF	TGTGCCAGCAGCTTAGGCGCGACAATCCGCGCCGGGGAGCTGTTTTTT
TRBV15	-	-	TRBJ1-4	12	CATSRDSEKLFF	TGTGCCACCAGCAGAGATAGCGAAAAACTGTTTTTT
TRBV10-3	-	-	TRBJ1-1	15	CAISRGGAENTEAFF	TGTGCCATCAGTAGGGGGGGGGCCGAGAACACTGAAGCTTTCTTT
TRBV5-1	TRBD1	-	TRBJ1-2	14	CASSRDRGPYGYTF	TGCGCCAGCAGCCGGGACAGGGGCCCCTATGGCTACACCTTC
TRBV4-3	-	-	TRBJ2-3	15	CASSQDQGSTDTQYF	TGCGCCAGCAGCCAAGATCAGGGAAGCACAGATACGCAGTATTTT
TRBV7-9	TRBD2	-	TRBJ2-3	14	CASSSPSGRATQYF	TGTGCCAGCAGCTCCCCTAGCGGGAGGGCTACGCAGTATTTT
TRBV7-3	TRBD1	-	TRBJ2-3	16	CASSLTADRGAGTQYF	TGTGCCAGCAGCTTAACCGCGGACAGGGGGGCGGGTACGCAGTATTTT
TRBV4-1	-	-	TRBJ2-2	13	CASSQEGDRELFF	TGCGCCAGCAGCCAAGAAGGAGACCGGGAGCTGTTTTTT
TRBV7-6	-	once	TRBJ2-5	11	CASSPQETQYF	TGTGCCAGCAGCCCACAAGAGACCCAGTACTTC
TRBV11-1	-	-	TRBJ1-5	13	CASSLSTGQPQHF	TGTGCCAGCAGCTTGAGCACAGGGCAGCCCCAGCATTTT
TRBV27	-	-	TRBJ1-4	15	CASSLDFATNEKLFF	TGTGCCAGCAGTTTAGACTTTGCAACTAATGAAAAACTGTTTTTT
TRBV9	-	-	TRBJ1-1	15	CASSVDPGLNTEAFF	TGTGCCAGCAGCGTAGACCCGGGTCTGAACACTGAAGCTTTCTTT
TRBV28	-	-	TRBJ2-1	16	CASSRTGQGARNEQFF	TGTGCCAGCAGTCGAACGGGACAAGGGGCTCGGAATGAGCAGTTCTTC
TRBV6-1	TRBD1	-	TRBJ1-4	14	CASSRDRGREKLFF	TGTGCCAGCAGCAGGGACAGGGGGAGAGAAAAACTGTTTTTT
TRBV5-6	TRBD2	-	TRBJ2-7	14	CASSGTSGSYEQYF	TGTGCCAGCAGCGGGACTAGCGGGAGTTACGAGCAGTACTTC
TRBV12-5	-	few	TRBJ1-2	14	CASGLVQVHYGYTF	TGTGCTAGTGGTTTGGTACAGGTGCACTATGGCTACACCTTC